This T cell receptor beta chain was observed in a study of shared clonotypes between healthy human individuals. The ends were cut back, 2 bases at V and 2 bases at J, with 10 bases in the middle. Germline V gives CDR1 MNHNS, CDR2 SASEGT. This CDR3 contains 14 residues. This was a deep-level run. For every subset, genomic DNA was evenly distributed across several immunoSEQ plates. The authors loaded around 190 ng DNA, 25,000 to 30,000 T cell genomes, into sorted-subset replicate PCRs. Some clones are missing from TCRdb's copy, which holds only in-frame ones; the method was immunoSEQ multiplex PCR. The sample includes approximately 2.5 million clones, approximately 94% seen only once; the top ten take approximately 0.37%.

The chain is built from TRBV6-1 and TRBJ2-7, with D uncertain. The TCR comes from a man younger than 35 in good health. Some clones in this sample may be carry-over from other donors' samples. Sequenced sample: naive CD4+ T cells from PBMCs. Subset in this sample: CD45RA+ positively selected. The CDR3 sequence is CASSEMKGTYEQYF. The CDR3 DNA follows: TGTGCCAGCAGTGAAATGAAGGGCACCTACGAGCAGTACTTC.